This passage covers 23 T cell receptor beta chains from one sample sequenced in a study of CD8+ T cells in alopecia areata. Stated treatment: oral pan-JAK inhibitor, 5-10 mg twice daily. Extracted RNA was reverse transcribed into cDNA, the sequencing template. Clones were read by immunoSEQ multiplex PCR, and TCRdb kept only the in-frame ones, dropping some. The sample consists of roughly 140,000 clones, 75% to 85% of them appearing once. The sample in question was CD8+ T cells sorted from blood, obtained at week 4, from a patient treated with tofacitinib. Receptors originate from a human donor with alopecia areata.

The chain combines TRBV30 with TRBJ2-7, with D possibly TRBD1 on 6 matching bases. V lost 4 bases to trimming and J lost 0 bases, with 10 bases between them. Per germline, CDR1 GTSNPN and CDR2 SVGIG (reference sequence). This CDR3 region has 13 residues. The CDR3 protein is CAWNRESSYEQYF. CDR3 nucleotide sequence: TGTGCCTGGAACAGGGAAAGCTCCTACGAGCAGTACTTC.

V is TRBV5-1 and J is TRBJ2-7; unclear D gene. The CDR3 contains 13 residues. Germline CDR1 is SGHRS and CDR2 is YFSETQ. Trimming took off 5 bases at V and 6 bases at J, with 15 bases between the two ends. This chain's CDR3 is CASRSTPVSEQYF. The CDR3 DNA sequence: TGCGCCAGCAGGTCAACACCGGTGAGCGAGCAGTACTTC.

CDR3 bases: TGTGCCAGCAGCTTGGTTGACGTCGGGGCCGGGGAGCTGTTTTTT. Amino acid sequence: CASSLVDVGAGELFF. The rearrangement links TRBV5-5 to TRBJ2-2, with D possibly being TRBD2 (5 bases). The CDR3 loop spans 15 amino acids. Germline V gene data show CDR1 as SGHKS and CDR2 as YYEKEE (reference sequence). The V gene lost 0 bases and the J gene lost 6 bases, with 12 bases spanning the gap.

This clone was detected only once. The V gene is TRBV4-3, the J gene TRBJ2-4; 7 nucleotides line up with TRBD2. Germline V gene lookup returns CDR1 LGHNA and CDR2 YSLEER. V was clipped by 4 bases and J by 0 bases; unmatched bases: 12. The CDR3 extends over 18 amino acids. The CDR3 DNA sequence: TGCGCCAGCAGCCCCGCACACCTAGCGGCCGGAGCCAAAAACATTCAGTACTTC. This sequence encodes CASSPAHLAAGAKNIQYF.

The rearrangement links TRBV9 to TRBJ2-2, with 7 bases aligning to TRBD1. This CDR3 region has 15 residues. Per germline, CDR1 SGDLS and CDR2 YYNGEE. The V and J ends lost 4 bases and 4 bases, in that order; junction bases with no gene match: 7. CDR3: CASSSEGQATGELFF. The CDR3 DNA reads as TGTGCCAGCAGCTCAGAAGGACAGGCCACCGGGGAGCTGTTTTTT. The full variable domain, with the rest looked up from reference TRBV9 and TRBJ2-2, is DSGVTQTPKHLITATGQRVTLRCSPRSGDLSVYWYQQSLDQGLQFLIQYYNGEERAKGNILERFSAQQFPDLHSELNLSSLELGDSALYFCASSSEGQATGELFFGEGSRLTVL.

The gene calls are TRBV4-1 and TRBJ2-7; D gene uncertain. V was pared by 1 base and J by 2 bases, with 12 bases between. The germline CDR1 and CDR2 sequences are MGHRA and YSYEKL. The CDR3 consists of 15 residues. The DNA of the CDR3 is TGCGCCAGCAGCCAAGTCAGAGGATCAGCCTACGAGCAGTACTTC. Residues: CASSQVRGSAYEQYF.

This rearrangement joins TRBV18 to TRBJ2-2; no clear D gene. Germline CDR1 and CDR2: KGHSH and LQKENI. Trimming took 6 bases from V and 2 from J, leaving 10 bases between them. This CDR3 has 14 amino acids. CDR3 sequence: CASSVLENTGELFF. The CDR3, as DNA: TGTGCCAGCTCCGTACTCGAAAACACCGGGGAGCTGTTTTTT.

A single count supports this clone. This rearrangement joins TRBV30 to TRBJ2-3; D perhaps matches TRBD2 (7 bases). The CDR3 spans 15 residues. Trimming took 5 bases from V and 5 from J, leaving 20 bases between them. Looked up from germline, CDR1 is GTSNPN and CDR2 is SVGIG (reference sequence). The chain's CDR3 is CAWDPRGGGIDTQYF. Written as DNA, the CDR3 is TGTGCCTGGGACCCTAGAGGGGGGGGCATAGATACGCAGTATTTT.

The gene calls are TRBV5-6 and TRBJ1-6; no reliable D call. The CDR3 is made up of 13 amino acids. Germline-derived CDR1 and CDR2 are SGHDT and YYEEEE. V lost 3 bases, J lost 11 bases, and 12 bases lay in between. The CDR3 spells CASSSRTLTPLHF. CDR3 nucleotide sequence: TGTGCCAGCAGCTCGCGCACCTTGACACCCCTCCACTTT.

V gene TRBV7-9 combines with J gene TRBJ2-3, with D possibly TRBD2 on 5 matching bases. This CDR3 is built from 14 residues. Germline assignment: CDR1 SEHNR and CDR2 FQNEAQ (reference sequence). Trimming removed 3 bases from V and 4 bases from J, with 11 bases in between. CDR3: CASSFTRRPDTQYF. Here the CDR3 DNA reads TGTGCCAGCAGCTTCACTAGGAGGCCAGATACGCAGTATTTT.

This sequence joins TRBV2 and TRBJ1-2, with 9 bases matching TRBD1. This CDR3 has 12 amino acids. The ends lost 10 bases at V and 6 bases at J; junction bases unmatched: 6. CDR1 SNHLY and CDR2 FYNNEI come from the germline V gene. DNA of the CDR3: TGTGCCATTCTAGGACAGGGGAATGGCTACACCTTC. The encoded protein is CAILGQGNGYTF.

The chain employs TRBV13 and TRBJ2-7; D is perhaps TRBD2 (6 bases). The length of the CDR3 is 13 residues. Germline V lookup: CDR1 PRHDT, CDR2 FYEKMQ (reference sequence). Trimming removed 5 bases at V and 6 bases at J, with 14 bases between. This CDR3 reads CASSPGTSSEQYF. For the CDR3, the DNA is TGTGCCAGCAGCCCCGGGACTTCCAGCGAGCAGTACTTC.

The V and J genes are TRBV11-2 and TRBJ2-1; D is possibly TRBD1 (5 bases). The CDR3 spans 14 residues. Germline V lookup: CDR1 SGHAT, CDR2 FQNNGV. V was trimmed by 6 bases and J by 3 bases, leaving 12 bases between them. Here the CDR3 DNA reads TGTGCCAGCAGACATGGACACCTCTACAATGAGCAGTTCTTC. This gives the protein CASRHGHLYNEQFF.

This sequence joins TRBV5-1 and TRBJ2-7; D is unresolved. The CDR3 is 15 residues long. V was trimmed by 0 bases and J by 0 bases, leaving 10 bases between them. CDR1 SGHRS and CDR2 YFSETQ come from the germline V gene. The CDR3 here is CASSLDPSGSYEQYF. In nucleotides, the CDR3 is TGCGCCAGCAGCTTGGACCCTTCGGGCTCCTACGAGCAGTACTTC.

As to this clone: The sample holds other DNA sequences that translate to the same CDR3. The chain employs TRBV4-1 and TRBJ2-7, with TRBD2 matching over 10 bases. The ends lost 0 bases at V and 2 bases at J; junction bases unmatched: 4. The CDR3 has 16 residues. CDR1 is MGHRA, CDR2 YSYEKL, per germline. CDR3 in DNA: TGCGCCAGCAGCCAAGAGCCAGCGGGGGGGCCCTACGAGCAGTACTTC. Its translation is CASSQEPAGGPYEQYF.

This chain joins TRBV7-6 and TRBJ2-7; D is tentatively TRBD1 or TRBD2 (7 bases each). Deletions cut 2 bases from V and 7 bases from J, with 15 bases between. The CDR3 has 14 amino acids. The germline V gene has CDR1 SGHVS and CDR2 FNYEAQ. The CDR3 DNA reads TGTGCCAGCAGCTTATACAGGGGAGGGCGGGAGCAGTACTTC. This encodes CASSLYRGGREQYF.

The genes are TRBV7-9 and TRBJ2-7, with D unclear. Germline loops: CDR1 SEHNR, CDR2 FQNEAQ (reference sequence). The CDR3 has 11 residues. Trimming took off 4 bases at V and 6 bases at J, with 7 bases between the two ends. CDR3 sequence reads: CASSYTFEQYF. Here the CDR3 DNA reads TGTGCCAGCAGCTATACGTTCGAGCAGTACTTC.

This clone was seen a handful of times. V and J are TRBV4-3 and TRBJ1-1, with unresolved D. V dropped 0 bases and J dropped 6 bases, with 11 bases sitting between them. Germline-derived CDR1 and CDR2 are LGHNA and YSLEER. This CDR3 has 14 residues. The CDR3 sequence is CASSQDLGPPEAFF. The CDR3 DNA follows: TGCGCCAGCAGCCAAGATTTAGGGCCCCCTGAAGCTTTCTTT.

The chain recombines TRBV5-1 with TRBJ2-3, with TRBD2 matching over 16 bases. Germline V gives CDR1 SGHRS, CDR2 YFSETQ. The CDR3 has 19 amino acids. Unmatched junction bases numbered 8, after V lost 0 bases and J lost 4 bases. The CDR3 DNA reads TGCGCCAGCAGCTTGGAAGGGACTAGCGGGGGGGCCGCCGCAGATACGCAGTATTTT. It encodes CASSLEGTSGGAAADTQYF.

V gene TRBV29-1 combines with J gene TRBJ2-3; 10 nucleotides match TRBD2. With V trimmed by 7 bases and J by 8 bases, 3 bases remained unmatched. Per the germline V gene, CDR1 is SQVTM and CDR2 is ANQGSEA. The CDR3 extends over 11 amino acids. The CDR3: CSARLAGTQYF. As DNA, the CDR3 is TGCAGCGCTAGACTAGCGGGTACGCAGTATTTT.

V usage is TRBV7-2 and J usage is TRBJ2-1; TRBD2 matches 12 bases. CDR1 and CDR2 from the germline V gene are SGHTA and FQGNSA. V trimming: 5 bases; J trimming: 8 bases; junction bases outside the gene matches: 7. This CDR3 is built from 15 residues. In DNA form, the CDR3 reads TGTGCCAGCAGCCCGACTAGCGGGGGAGGTGATGAGCAGTTCTTC. This codes for CASSPTSGGGDEQFF.

The V and J genes are TRBV2 and TRBJ1-5; TRBD1 might be the D (5 bases). The germline V gene encodes CDR1 SNHLY and CDR2 FYNNEI. The CDR3 is 16 residues long. V lost 7 bases, J lost 3 bases, and 19 bases lay in between. The CDR3 spells CASKLRGTGVNQPQHF. The CDR3 nucleotides read TGTGCCAGCAAGCTTCGTGGGACGGGAGTCAATCAGCCCCAGCATTTT.

DNA of the CDR3: TGTGCCAGCAGTCCTAGTGCGGGGGAGACCGGGGAGCTGTTTTTT. Translated: CASSPSAGETGELFF. The chain employs TRBV6-5 and TRBJ2-2, with 7 nucleotides matching TRBD2. Losses at the gene ends were 5 bases for V and 5 bases for J; bases not matched to a gene: 8. The germline CDR1 and CDR2 sequences are MNHEY and SVGAGI. CDR3 length: 15 residues.